The sequence of this T cell receptor (beta chain) was determined in a study of regulatory T cells in long-lasting Graves disease. The sample's time point: newly diagnosed GD, antithyroid drugs for less than 3 months. From PBMCs, RNA was extracted and then used to make the TCR library. This clonotype was counted at least ten times. According to the study, TCR beta libraries were built with iRepertoire HTBI primers and CDR3-region Arm-PCR. TCRdb fed the multiplex PCR reads into MiXCR, producing one record per CDR3 protein. Among hundreds of thousands of distinct CDR3 sequences, over 15% were seen once, and the ten largest hold 25% to 30%. Another study also made use of these data, one on T cells in Graves' hyperthyroidism and ophthalmopathy.

Sequences were derived from peripheral blood mononuclear cells (PBMCs), sampled at new diagnosis, from a patient treated with antithyroid drugs. The sequence came from a middle-aged man with Graves disease.

CDR3 sequence reads: CAWSGDRASGNTIYF. Here the CDR3 DNA reads TGTGCCTGGAGTGGGGACAGGGCCTCTGGAAACACCATATATTTT. V is TRBV30 and J is TRBJ1-3, with 9 bases lining up with TRBD1. Germline CDR1 GTSNPN, CDR2 SVGIG (reference sequence). The length of the CDR3 is 15 residues. V lost 1 base to trimming and J lost 0 bases; unmatched junction nucleotides: 1.